This T cell receptor (beta chain) was captured in a study of cytomegalovirus exposure and HLA in healthy donors. Background on the study: Within the Caucasian-associated ancestry cluster were under 85% of the approximately 400 genotyped donors. Notes on the study in general: The likely origin of a cluster of highly shared sequence variants was a sequencing artifact. In an earlier analysis, about 87% or about 30%: the productive usage of most TCR beta V segments. The dataset shows that most TCR sequences were rare, while some public TCRs occurred in many donors.

Vbeta (60) and Jbeta (13) primers were used in the PCR. Method: immunoSEQ multiplex PCR; TCRdb's copy keeps in-frame clones and lacks some. The table records approximately 95,000 clones, around four fifths of them present only once. Germline CDR1 SGDLS, CDR2 YYNGEE. The J segment lost 1 base and the V segment lost 0 bases, leaving 5 bases of the junction unmatched. The CDR3 runs to 16 residues. On this clone itself: Its antigen is currently unknown.

The sequence was obtained from a woman aged 40-49 years in good health and CMV-seropositive. The source material was PBMCs. This sequence joins TRBV9 and TRBJ2-7; 9 bases fit TRBD2. The DNA for the CDR3 is TGTGCCAGCAGCGTAGTTGCGGGAGGGCCGTCCTACGAGCAGTACTTC. Translating gives CASSVVAGGPSYEQYF. Drawing the rest from reference TRBV9 and TRBJ2-7, the complete variable domain is DSGVTQTPKHLITATGQRVTLRCSPRSGDLSVYWYQQSLDQGLQFLIQYYNGEERAKGNILERFSAQQFPDLHSELNLSSLELGDSALYFCASSVVAGGPSYEQYFGPGTRLTVT.